Listed below are T cell receptor beta chains from one sample, sequenced in a study of PD-1 blockade in classical Hodgkin lymphoma. Profiled with immunoSEQ multiplex PCR; TCRdb holds only in-frame clones, not every one. The sample has some 52,000 clones, approximately 86% seen once; the top ten hold roughly 7%. The sequences come from peripheral blood mononuclear cells (PBMCs), collected before the fourth cycle of nivolumab. The receptor source for this set is a human donor with classical Hodgkin lymphoma. CDR3s include the opening cysteine and the closing phenylalanine or tryptophan. A D gene is named only where the DNA matches it firmly. Size is stated for part of the rows, as once, few or many counts, or as a class when the clone is expanded.

TRBJ1-4 . TRBV5-1 . 15 TGCGCCAGCAGCGGAACAGGGACGCTTAATGAAAAACTGTTTTTT CASSGTGTLNEKLFF
TRBJ2-1 . TRBV5-1 TRBD2 18 TGCGCCAGCAGCTTGGACCCCCGTGGGGGAGGGCCTTCCAATGAGCAGTTCTTC CASSLDPRGGGPSNEQFF
TRBJ2-1 . TRBV4-1 . 14 TGCGCCAGCAGCCGGGACACCCCCTACAATGAGCAGTTCTTC CASSRDTPYNEQFF
TRBJ2-3 . TRBV7-2 . 13 TGTGCCAGCAGCTTAGATTCGGGGAATACGCAGTATTTT CASSLDSGNTQYF
TRBJ2-5 . TRBV28 . 15 TGTGCCAGCAGTTCTCTAGCGACGGGGCAAGAGACCCAGTACTTC CASSSLATGQETQYF
TRBJ2-7 . TRBV19 . 13 TGTGCCAGTAGAGGGTCGGTAACCTACGAGCAGTACTTC CASRGSVTYEQYF
TRBJ2-5 . TRBV25-1 . 11 TGTGCCAGCATGGGCCAAGAGACCCAGTACTTC CASMGQETQYF
TRBJ2-7 . TRBV21-1 . 15 TGTGCCAGCAGCGACCGTCGGGACAACTCCTACGAGCAGTACTTC CASSDRRDNSYEQYF
TRBJ2-1 once TRBV19 TRBD2 14 TGTGCCAGTACTAGCGGGAGAGTCTACAATGAGCAGTTCTTC CASTSGRVYNEQFF
TRBJ2-7 . TRBV28 . 12 TGTGCCAGCAGTCCCGACTGGTACGAGCAGTACTTC CASSPDWYEQYF
TRBJ2-1 . TRBV7-9 TRBD2 16 TGTGCCAGCAGCTTACCCGGACTAGCGGGAATCAATGAGCAGTTCTTC CASSLPGLAGINEQFF
TRBJ2-5 . TRBV7-3 . 14 TGTGCCAGCAGCTTAACTGGTAGCGCGGAGACCCAGTACTTC CASSLTGSAETQYF
TRBJ2-1 once TRBV5-4 . 15 TGTGCCAGCAGCTTGGCGGGGGCGGCCTACAATGAGCAGTTCTTC CASSLAGAAYNEQFF
TRBJ2-2 . TRBV7-6 . 16 TGTGCCAGCAGCTTAGGCCGAATAAAGAACACCGGGGAGCTGTTTTTT CASSLGRIKNTGELFF
TRBJ2-3 . TRBV11-3 . 15 TGTGCCAGCAGCTTCGACGGGAGTAGTTCAGATACGCAGTATTTT CASSFDGSSSDTQYF
TRBJ2-1 . TRBV11-2 TRBD2 14 TGTGCCAGCAGATACACTAGCGACTCCGCCGGGGAGTTCTTC CASRYTSDSAGEFF
TRBJ1-2 . TRBV28 TRBD1 14 TGTGCCAGCAGTTACGGACAGGGGAACTATGGCTACACCTTC CASSYGQGNYGYTF
TRBJ2-2 few TRBV11-3 . 16 TGTGCCAGCAGCCGGTCCGGTTGGGCCGGCACCGGGGAGCTGTTTTTT CASSRSGWAGTGELFF
TRBJ2-1 once TRBV9 TRBD2 15 TGTGCCAGCAGCTCAAGCGGGGGGGCCTACAATGAGCAGTTCTTC CASSSSGGAYNEQFF
TRBJ1-1 . TRBV28 . 13 TGTGCCAGCAGTTTATCGGTCGCCACTGAAGCTTTCTTT CASSLSVATEAFF
TRBJ1-1 . TRBV5-6 . 14 TGTGCCAGCAGCTTGACTGGGCCTTACACTGAAGCTTTCTTT CASSLTGPYTEAFF
TRBJ2-1 . TRBV6-5 . 12 TGTGCCAGCCGCAGGTTAGACAATGAGCAGTTCTTC CASRRLDNEQFF
TRBJ1-5 once TRBV6-1 . 12 TGTGCCAGCAGTGAGGTTGGTCAGCCCCAGCATTTT CASSEVGQPQHF
TRBJ2-5 . TRBV7-3 TRBD2 20 TGTGCCAGCAGCACCCGAAAAGGGACTAGCGGGAGGGCCGCACAAGAGACCCAGTACTTC CASSTRKGTSGRAAQETQYF
TRBJ2-7 . TRBV4-1 TRBD2 14 TGCGCCAGCAGCTATCCCGGGACTAGCTACGAGCAGTACTTC CASSYPGTSYEQYF
TRBJ2-7 . TRBV5-1 TRBD1 15 TGCGCCAGCAGCTTGGCCCCCAGGGGGCTCGACGAGCAGTACTTC CASSLAPRGLDEQYF
TRBJ1-2 . TRBV7-9 . 14 TGTGCCAGCAGCTCGTGGGAATCCCGGGGGGGCTACACCTTC CASSSWESRGGYTF
TRBJ1-1 few TRBV5-1 TRBD1 14 TGCGCCAGCAGCCGGACAGGGACGAACACTGAAGCTTTCTTT CASSRTGTNTEAFF
TRBJ2-3 once TRBV4-1 TRBD2 15 TGCGCCAGCAGCCAATTCGGGGGGGCGACAGATACGCAGTATTTT CASSQFGGATDTQYF
TRBJ2-1 . TRBV27 . 15 TGTGCCAGCAGTTTAAGGCCCGGCTCCTACAATGAGCAGTTCTTC CASSLRPGSYNEQFF
TRBJ1-5 . TRBV27 TRBD1 15 TGTGCCAGCAGGGGGACAGGGGGAATCAATCAGCCCCAGCATTTT CASRGTGGINQPQHF